What follows are 18 T cell receptor beta chains derived from one specimen sequenced in a study of T-cell reconstitution after alpha-beta-depleted transplantation in children. A TCRbeta library incorporating unique molecular identifiers was prepared. TCRdb reanalysed the PCR reads using MiXCR and keeps one entry per CDR3 protein. The sample has 490,000 or so distinct CDR3 sequences, under 15% seen once. Sequencing was performed on PBMCs from the stem cell graft donor, taken from the stem cell graft. Receptor source: a human donor who donated a stem cell graft to a child with combined immunodeficiency.

Only one count was recorded for this clonotype. This chain uses TRBV9 with TRBJ2-5, with D unclear. There are 15 residues in the CDR3. The germline gives CDR1 SGDLS, CDR2 YYNGEE. Trimming cost V 3 bases and J 4 bases, with 16 bases left between them. CDR3 amino acids: CASSGFDAPGETQYF. CDR3 DNA sequence: TGTGCCAGCAGCGGGTTCGACGCCCCGGGAGAGACCCAGTACTTC.

This clonotype was counted only a few times. The chain links TRBV6-1 to TRBJ2-3; D not resolved. This CDR3 spans 13 amino acids. V shed 10 bases and J shed 4 bases, with 15 bases lying between them. CDR1 MNHNS and CDR2 SASEGT come from the germline V gene. The CDR3 spells CATSFPFSDTQYF. The CDR3, as DNA: TGTGCCACCTCTTTCCCGTTCTCAGATACGCAGTATTTT.

This sequence joins TRBV7-2 and TRBJ2-1; the D is unclear. Trimming shortened V by 6 bases and J by 0 bases, and 6 bases separated the two germline ends. Germline V CDR1 and CDR2: SGHTA, FQGNSA. CDR3 size: 13 residues. CDR3 protein: CASRMSSYNEQFF. The CDR3 DNA sequence: TGTGCCAGCAGGATGAGCTCCTACAATGAGCAGTTCTTC.

The chain is built from TRBV7-2 and TRBJ2-3; no firm D call. The CDR3 totals 13 residues. V lost 3 bases and J lost 6, with 10 bases in between. Germline V gene lookup returns CDR1 SGHTA and CDR2 FQGNSA. As DNA, the CDR3 is TGTGCCAGCAGCTTTCGACGCGCCGATACGCAGTATTTT. It codes for CASSFRRADTQYF.

This clonotype was found a few times. The rearrangement uses TRBV6-5 and TRBJ1-3; D not certain. The germline V and J ends were trimmed by 6 bases and 4 bases, with 10 bases remaining between them. This CDR3 has 13 residues. Germline lookup yields CDR1 MNHEY and CDR2 SVGAGI. For the CDR3, the DNA is TGTGCCAGCAGCGGCGTCAAAGGAAACACCATATATTTT. It codes for CASSGVKGNTIYF.

The CDR3 protein is CASSSLLSSGNTIYF. CDR3 DNA: TGTGCCAGCAGCTCCCTCCTGAGCTCTGGAAACACCATATATTTT. V and J are TRBV3-1 and TRBJ1-3; D gene unclear. The CDR3 consists of 15 residues. V lost 5 bases and J 0 bases, leaving 11 bases between the germline ends. Germline CDR1 LGHDT, CDR2 YNNKEL (reference sequence).

This chain joins TRBV10-3 and TRBJ2-5; TRBD2 aligns across 8 bases. The CDR3 is 14 amino acids. V gave up 5 bases and J gave up 5 bases; unmatched junction bases: 7. Germline-derived CDR1 and CDR2 are ENHRY and SYGVKD. The CDR3 spells CAISPRGGDETQYF. The CDR3 bases are TGTGCCATCAGTCCCCGGGGGGGCGATGAGACCCAGTACTTC.

The rearrangement joins TRBV12-3 or TRBV12-4 to TRBJ1-3, with no clear D. The CDR3 extends over 15 amino acids. Trimming cost V 5 bases and J 0 bases, with 11 bases left between them. CDR3 DNA: TGTGCCAGCAGTCCAAACGTGAACTCTGGAAACACCATATATTTT. It specifies CASSPNVNSGNTIYF.

The sample holds a few counts of this clonotype. The genes are TRBV5-1 and TRBJ2-7; the match to TRBD1 covers 8 bases. This CDR3 comprises 14 residues. V shed 4 bases and J 3 bases; nucleotides not matched to a gene: 6. Germline-derived CDR1 and CDR2 are SGHRS and YFSETQ. In DNA, the CDR3 is TGCGCCAGCAGCATGGACAGGGAGGTCTACGAGCAGTACTTC. Translating gives CASSMDREVYEQYF. The full variable domain, its missing parts supplied by reference TRBV5-1 and TRBJ2-7, is KAGVTQTPRYLIKTRGQQVTLSCSPISGHRSVSWYQQTPGQGLQFLFEYFSETQRNKGNFPGRFSGRQFSNSRSEMNVSTLELGDSALYLCASSMDREVYEQYFGPGTRLTVT.

Regarding this clonotype: A junction boundary mismatches the germline segment, possibly from a read error. The chain couples TRBV5-1 to TRBJ2-7; D unclear. This CDR3 is built from 14 residues. CDR1 and CDR2 (germline): SGHRS, YFSETQ. CDR3 sequence: CASSLVSGIDEQYF. The CDR3 DNA reads as TGCGCCAGCAGTTTGGTTTCTGGGATCGACGAGCAGTACTTC. Looking up the rest from reference TRBV5-1 and TRBJ2-7 gives the full variable domain: KAGVTQTPRYLIKTRGQQVTLSCSPISGHRSVSWYQQTPGQGLQFLFEYFSETQRNKGNFPGRFSGRQFSNSRSEMNVSTLELGDSALYLCASSLVSGIDEQYFGPGTRLTVT.

The genes are TRBV9 and TRBJ2-1; TRBD2 matches at 9 bases. J lost 4 bases, V lost 8 bases, and 7 bases had no gene match. The CDR3 runs 14 residues. Looked up from germline, CDR1 is SGDLS and CDR2 is YYNGEE. CDR3 in DNA: TGTGCCAGTTCGATGGGACTAGCATACAATGAGCAGTTCTTC. It specifies CASSMGLAYNEQFF.

In DNA, the CDR3 is TGCAGTGCTAGGATACTCAGAGCAATGCATGAGCAGTTCTTC. This sequence encodes CSARILRAMHEQFF. This rearrangement joins TRBV20-1 to TRBJ2-1; D is unclear. Trimming shortened V by 3 bases and J by 8 bases, and 17 bases separated the two germline ends. Germline V lookup: CDR1 DFQATT, CDR2 SNEGSKA (reference sequence). The CDR3 is made up of 14 amino acids.

The chain couples TRBV11-3 to TRBJ1-1; D gene ambiguous. The CDR3 sequence is 14 residues long. The V end was cut by 5 bases, the J end by 6 bases, with 16 bases between. The germline gives CDR1 SGHNT, CDR2 YENEEA. In DNA form, the CDR3 reads TGTGCCAGCAGCCTCCCATTCCGAGCCGCTGAAGCTTTCTTT. Residues: CASSLPFRAAEAFF.

In this sample, this clonotype turned up a few times. This chain links TRBV29-1 with TRBJ2-1; D is unresolved. The CDR3 is made up of 12 amino acids. V was trimmed by 5 bases and J by 7 bases, leaving 12 bases between them. The V gene's germline CDR1 is SQVTM and CDR2 ANQGSEA. The CDR3 DNA reads as TGCAGCGTTCTGCCCTATGGGAATGAGCAGTTCTTC. Its protein is CSVLPYGNEQFF.

This clonotype was observed a handful of times. The chain joins TRBV7-6 to TRBJ1-1, with a tentative D call TRBD1 (6 bases). CDR3 size: 15 residues. Looked up from germline, CDR1 is SGHVS and CDR2 is FNYEAQ. Trimming took 5 bases from V and 2 from J, leaving 15 bases between them. The CDR3 DNA follows: TGTGCCAGCAGCAGTGACGGACAGTCCAACACTGAAGCTTTCTTT. This translates into CASSSDGQSNTEAFF.

V is TRBV24-1 and J is TRBJ2-7; TRBD2 agrees at 10 bases. Losses at the gene ends were 2 bases for V and 4 bases for J; bases not matched to a gene: 7. The CDR3 length is 16 residues. Germline V lookup: CDR1 KGHDR, CDR2 SFDVKD. The CDR3 region is CATSDSASGRYYEQYF. CDR3 nucleotide sequence: TGTGCCACCAGTGATTCGGCTAGCGGGAGATATTACGAGCAGTACTTC.

The V call is TRBV7-3, the J call TRBJ1-6; 9 bases line up with TRBD1. Trimming took 1 base from V and 7 from J; bases not matched to a gene: 2. The germline V gene encodes CDR1 SGHTA and CDR2 FQGTGA. The CDR3 loop spans 15 amino acids. CDR3 region: CASSLNRGLNSPLHF. CDR3 DNA: TGTGCCAGCAGCTTAAACAGGGGGCTCAATTCACCCCTCCACTTT.

Ten or more counts support this clonotype. V and J are TRBV11-2 and TRBJ2-7, with D possibly being TRBD2 (6 bases). Germline-derived CDR1 and CDR2 are SGHAT and FQNNGV. The length of the CDR3 is 18 residues. The V gene lost 4 bases and the J gene lost 4 bases, with 26 bases spanning the gap. This CDR3 reads CASSSDLPTSSESYEQYF. CDR3 in DNA: TGTGCCAGCAGCTCAGACCTGCCTACATCTAGCGAGAGTTACGAGCAGTACTTC.